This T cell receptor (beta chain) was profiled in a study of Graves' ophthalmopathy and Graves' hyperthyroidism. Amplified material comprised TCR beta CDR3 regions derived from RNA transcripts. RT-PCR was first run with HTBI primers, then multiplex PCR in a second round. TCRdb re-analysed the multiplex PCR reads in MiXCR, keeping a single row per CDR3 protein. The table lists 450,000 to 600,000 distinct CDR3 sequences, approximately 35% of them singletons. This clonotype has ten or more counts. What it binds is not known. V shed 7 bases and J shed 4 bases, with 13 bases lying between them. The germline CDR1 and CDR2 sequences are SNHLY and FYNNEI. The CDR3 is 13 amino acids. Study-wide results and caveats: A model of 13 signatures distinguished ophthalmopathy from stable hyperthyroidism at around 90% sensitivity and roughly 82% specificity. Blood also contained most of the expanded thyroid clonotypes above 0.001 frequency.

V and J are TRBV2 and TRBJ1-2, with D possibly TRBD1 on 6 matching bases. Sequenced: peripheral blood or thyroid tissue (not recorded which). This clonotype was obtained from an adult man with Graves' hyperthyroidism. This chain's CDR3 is CASIQGSVYGYTF. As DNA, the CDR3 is TGTGCCAGCATCCAGGGGTCGGTCTATGGCTACACCTTC.